This T cell receptor (beta chain) was sequenced for a study of TIL therapy for anti-PD-1-resistant metastatic lung cancer. Whole-study context: Half of patients were current or former smokers. Tumors carried a median roughly 1.6 non-synonymous mutations per megabase. Findings of the study overall: Patients were highly selected, enriched for treatment-naive, never-smoker and oncogene-addicted cases.

In this sample, this clone turned up a few times. What it recognizes is unknown. Time point given: pre-treatment sample, taken before nivolumab and TIL therapy. Sequencing used immunoSEQ v3. TCRdb's copy holds only in-frame clones and misses some; the assay was immunoSEQ multiplex PCR. The sample holds about 47,000 clones, around 86% seen once. Trimming pared 7 bases from V and 5 bases from J, leaving 8 bases between. This CDR3 is 11 amino acids long. Germline CDR1 and CDR2: MNHNY and SVGAGI (reference sequence). The receptor was isolated from a person aged 25 to 80 with non-small cell lung cancer. The starting material was blood, obtained at baseline. The rearrangement joins TRBV6-6 to TRBJ1-2; D call uncertain. DNA of the CDR3: TGTGCCAGCACAAGCCTTTATGGCTACACCTTC. Protein product: CASTSLYGYTF.